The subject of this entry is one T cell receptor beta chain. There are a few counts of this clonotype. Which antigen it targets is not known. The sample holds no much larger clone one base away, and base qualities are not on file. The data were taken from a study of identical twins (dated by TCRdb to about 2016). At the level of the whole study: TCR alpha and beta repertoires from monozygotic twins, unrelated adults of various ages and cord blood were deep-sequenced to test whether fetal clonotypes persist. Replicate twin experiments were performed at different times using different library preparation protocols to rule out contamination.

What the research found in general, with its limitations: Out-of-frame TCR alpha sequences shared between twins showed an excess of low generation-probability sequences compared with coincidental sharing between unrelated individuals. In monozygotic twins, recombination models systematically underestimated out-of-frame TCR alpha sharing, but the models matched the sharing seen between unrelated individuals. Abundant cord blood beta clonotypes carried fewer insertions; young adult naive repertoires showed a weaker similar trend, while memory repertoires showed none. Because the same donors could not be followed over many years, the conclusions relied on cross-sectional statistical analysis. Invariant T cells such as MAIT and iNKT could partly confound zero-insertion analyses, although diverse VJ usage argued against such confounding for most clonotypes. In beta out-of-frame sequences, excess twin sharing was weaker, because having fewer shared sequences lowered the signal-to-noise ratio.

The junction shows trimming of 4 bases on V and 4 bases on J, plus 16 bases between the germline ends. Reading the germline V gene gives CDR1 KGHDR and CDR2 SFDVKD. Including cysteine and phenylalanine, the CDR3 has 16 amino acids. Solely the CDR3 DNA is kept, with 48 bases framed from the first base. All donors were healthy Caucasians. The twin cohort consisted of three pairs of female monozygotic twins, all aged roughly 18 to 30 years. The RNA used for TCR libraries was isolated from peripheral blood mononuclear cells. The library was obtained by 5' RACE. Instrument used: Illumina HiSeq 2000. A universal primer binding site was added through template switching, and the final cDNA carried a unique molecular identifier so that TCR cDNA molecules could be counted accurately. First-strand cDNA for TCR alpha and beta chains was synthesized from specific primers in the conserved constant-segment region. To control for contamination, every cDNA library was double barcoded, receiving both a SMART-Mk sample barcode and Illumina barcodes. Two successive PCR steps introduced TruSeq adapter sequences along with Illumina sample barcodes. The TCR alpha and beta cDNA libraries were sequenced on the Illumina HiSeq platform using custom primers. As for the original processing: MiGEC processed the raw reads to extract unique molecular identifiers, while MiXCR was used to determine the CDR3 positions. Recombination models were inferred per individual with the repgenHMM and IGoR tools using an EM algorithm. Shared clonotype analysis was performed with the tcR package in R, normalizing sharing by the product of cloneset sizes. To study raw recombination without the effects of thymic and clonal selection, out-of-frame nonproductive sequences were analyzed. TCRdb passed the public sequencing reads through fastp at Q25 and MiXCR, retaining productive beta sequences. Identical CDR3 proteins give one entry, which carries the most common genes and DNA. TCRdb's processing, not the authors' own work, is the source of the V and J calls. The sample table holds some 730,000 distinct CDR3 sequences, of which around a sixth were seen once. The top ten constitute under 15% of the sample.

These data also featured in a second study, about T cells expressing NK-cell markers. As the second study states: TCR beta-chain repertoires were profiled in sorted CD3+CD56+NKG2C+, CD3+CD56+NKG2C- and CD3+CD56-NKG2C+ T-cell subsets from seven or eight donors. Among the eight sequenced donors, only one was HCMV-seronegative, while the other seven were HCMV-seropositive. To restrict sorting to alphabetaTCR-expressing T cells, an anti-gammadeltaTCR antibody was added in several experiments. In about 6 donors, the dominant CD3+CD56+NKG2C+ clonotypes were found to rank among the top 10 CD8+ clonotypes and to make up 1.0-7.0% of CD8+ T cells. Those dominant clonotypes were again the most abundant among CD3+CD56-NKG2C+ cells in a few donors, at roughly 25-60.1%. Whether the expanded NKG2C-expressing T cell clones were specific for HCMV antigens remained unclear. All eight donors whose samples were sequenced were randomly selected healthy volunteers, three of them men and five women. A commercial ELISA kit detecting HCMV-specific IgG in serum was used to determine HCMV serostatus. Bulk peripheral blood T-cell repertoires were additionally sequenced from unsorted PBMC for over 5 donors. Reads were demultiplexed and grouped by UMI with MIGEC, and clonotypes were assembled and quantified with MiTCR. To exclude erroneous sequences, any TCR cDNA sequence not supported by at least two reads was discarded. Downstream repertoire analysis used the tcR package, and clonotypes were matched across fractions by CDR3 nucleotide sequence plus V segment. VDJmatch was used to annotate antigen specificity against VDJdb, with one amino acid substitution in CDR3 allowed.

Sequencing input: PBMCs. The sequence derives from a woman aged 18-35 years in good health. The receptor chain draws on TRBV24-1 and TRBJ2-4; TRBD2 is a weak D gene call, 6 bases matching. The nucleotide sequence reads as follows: TGTGCCACCAGTGACCAAGGGGTAGCGGTTAAAAACATTCAGTACTTC. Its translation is CATSDQGVAVKNIQYF.